A single sample is the source of the 30 T cell receptor beta chains below, sequenced in a study of T cell repertoires in cytomegalovirus infection. TCRdb processed the reads anew with MiXCR; each CDR3 protein has one entry. The table shows around 740,000 distinct CDR3 sequences, with 35% occurring only once. Input material: PBMCs. All receptors derive from a human donor in good health (CMV status not recorded). Some clones in this sample may be carry-over from other donors' samples.

This chain links TRBV2 with TRBJ1-2; TRBD1 matches at 8 bases. V lost 7 bases and J lost 8; bases outside the gene matches: 6. The CDR3 is made up of 12 amino acids. The germline V gene encodes CDR1 SNHLY and CDR2 FYNNEI. This CDR3 is CASTKDRGGYTF. The CDR3 DNA sequence: TGTGCCAGCACCAAAGACAGGGGAGGCTACACCTTC.

This clonotype was detected a few times. The chain joins TRBV6-6 to TRBJ2-7, with 13 bases fitting TRBD2. This CDR3 region has 14 residues. V trimming: 6 bases; J trimming: 6 bases; junction bases outside the gene matches: 5. The V gene's germline CDR1 is MNHNY and CDR2 SVGAGI (reference sequence). This CDR3 is CASSGTSGTSEQYF. DNA of the CDR3: TGTGCCAGCAGCGGGACTAGCGGGACTTCCGAGCAGTACTTC.

This clonotype is a singleton in its sample. This rearrangement joins TRBV9 to TRBJ2-2; the D is unclear. V was cut by 2 bases and J by 1 base, with 9 bases left in between. The CDR3 has 15 residues. The V gene's germline CDR1 is SGDLS and CDR2 YYNGEE. This CDR3 reads CASSVRTGNTGELFF. DNA for the CDR3: TGTGCCAGCAGCGTTAGGACGGGGAACACCGGGGAGCTGTTTTTT.

In its sample, this clonotype was seen many times. The V gene is TRBV7-9, the J gene TRBJ1-1; D is ambiguous. CDR3 size: 11 residues. The germline V gene encodes CDR1 SEHNR and CDR2 FQNEAQ (reference sequence). Trimming removed 1 base at V and 10 bases at J, with 7 bases between. CDR3 in amino acids: CASSLGVVAFF. Written as DNA, the CDR3 is TGTGCCAGCAGCTTAGGGGTAGTAGCTTTCTTT.

This clonotype was counted only a few times. The rearrangement links TRBV12-3 or TRBV12-4 to TRBJ2-1, with D perhaps TRBD2 (5 bases). This CDR3 is 13 amino acids long. V lost 5 bases and J lost 9, with 14 bases in between. The CDR3 protein is CASSLRQTTEQFF. CDR3 nucleotide sequence: TGTGCCAGCAGTCTGCGCCAGACTACTGAGCAGTTCTTC.

This clonotype was detected once. The V call is TRBV20-1, the J call TRBJ1-1; D uncertain. The V gene's germline CDR1 is DFQATT and CDR2 SNEGSKA (reference sequence). Between the trimmed V and J ends, which lost 4 bases and 1 base, there was a span of 13 bases. The CDR3 is made up of 14 amino acids. CDR3 bases: TGCAGTGCTATACAGAACCCACAGAACACTGAAGCTTTCTTT. Protein sequence: CSAIQNPQNTEAFF.

The CDR3 protein is CASSLVPNPGYTF. The CDR3 region has the DNA TGTGCCAGCAGCTTGGTACCTAACCCGGGCTACACCTTC. The chain combines TRBV5-4 with TRBJ1-2, with unresolved D. Trimming removed 0 bases at V and 8 bases at J, with 11 bases between. CDR1 is SGHNT and CDR2 is YYREEE in the germline V gene (reference sequence). The CDR3 has 13 amino acids.

V and J are TRBV9 and TRBJ1-3; maybe TRBD1 (6 bases). The CDR3 covers 18 residues. CDR1 and CDR2 from the germline V gene are SGDLS and YYNGEE. Trimming stripped 0 bases from V and 0 bases from J, with 16 bases between. CDR3 residues: CASSVEARTVSSGNTIYF. As DNA, the CDR3 is TGTGCCAGCAGCGTAGAGGCGAGGACAGTGTCCTCTGGAAACACCATATATTTT.

This clonotype has just a few counts. The gene calls are TRBV6-1 and TRBJ2-1, with 8 bases that match TRBD1. V lost 3 bases to trimming and J lost 8 bases; unmatched junction nucleotides: 9. Germline V gene data show CDR1 as MNHNS and CDR2 as SASEGT. This CDR3 contains 15 residues. CDR3 DNA sequence: TGTGCCAGCAGTGATCGAACAGGGGGAGGCGATGAGCAGTTCTTC. It specifies CASSDRTGGGDEQFF.

The chain combines TRBV29-1 with TRBJ1-2; perhaps TRBD1 as D (5 bases). Trimming pared 3 bases from V and 7 bases from J, leaving 12 bases between. The CDR3 sequence is 12 residues long. Looked up from germline, CDR1 is SQVTM and CDR2 is ANQGSEA. This chain's CDR3 is CSVDEEGTGYTF. The CDR3 coding sequence is TGCAGCGTTGATGAGGAGGGGACTGGCTACACCTTC.

The V gene is TRBV2, the J gene TRBJ2-7; the match to TRBD1 covers 8 bases. V shed 8 bases and J 8 bases; nucleotides not matched to a gene: 23. Germline values: CDR1 SNHLY, CDR2 FYNNEI. This CDR3 comprises 17 residues. The CDR3 DNA sequence: TGTGCCAGCCACCCAAACCCAGGGACAGGTTATTTTACAAAGCAGTACTTC. Its protein is CASHPNPGTGYFTKQYF.

This clonotype was seen ten or more times. The J gene is TRBJ2-3, the V gene TRBV7-2, with D possibly being TRBD1 (6 bases). Per the germline V gene, CDR1 is SGHTA and CDR2 is FQGNSA. V dropped 2 bases and J dropped 0 bases, with 9 bases sitting between them. CDR3 size: 15 residues. The CDR3, as DNA: TGTGCCAGCAGCTTAAGGACAGTGAGCACAGATACGCAGTATTTT. Translating gives CASSLRTVSTDTQYF.

The chain links TRBV28 to TRBJ1-5; D gene unclear. The germline V and J ends were trimmed by 6 bases and 7 bases, with 16 bases remaining between them. Germline-derived CDR1 and CDR2 are MDHEN and SYDVKM. The CDR3 extends over 14 amino acids. The CDR3 region has the DNA TGTGCCAGCAGGGAGGACGGGGATTTGCAGCCCCAGCATTTT. Translating gives CASREDGDLQPQHF.

The J gene is TRBJ1-6, the V gene TRBV27, with no clear D. V was pared by 2 bases and J by 10 bases, with 9 bases between. This CDR3 has 13 residues. The germline V gene has CDR1 MNHEY and CDR2 SMNVEV (reference sequence). The CDR3 DNA is TGTGCCAGCAGTTTAGGATTCGGGTCACCCCTCCACTTT. Protein sequence: CASSLGFGSPLHF.

This clonotype was picked up a small number of times. The chain couples TRBV7-3 to TRBJ2-3; tentatively, D is TRBD1 (6 bases). Trimming took off 5 bases at V and 6 bases at J, with 9 bases between the two ends. This CDR3 contains 12 residues. Germline V lookup: CDR1 SGHTA, CDR2 FQGTGA. The CDR3 sequence: CASSRTGDTQYF. For the CDR3, the DNA is TGTGCCAGCAGCCGAACAGGGGATACGCAGTATTTT.

The CDR3 DNA reads as TGTGCCAGTAGTGGAGGGCGTCCGGTGGAGGCCCAGTACTTC. Amino acid sequence: CASSGGRPVEAQYF. The chain carries TRBV19 and TRBJ2-5, with D maybe TRBD2 (6 bases). CDR3 length equals 14 residues. Germline-derived CDR1 and CDR2 are LNHDA and SQIVND (reference sequence). With 5 bases removed from V and 9 bases from J, the gap between germline ends came to 19 bases.

This clonotype was observed a single time. DNA of the CDR3: TGCGCCAGCAGTGATTGGACACCGACTCTCAATCAGCCCCAGCATTTT. This gives the protein CASSDWTPTLNQPQHF. The chain has TRBV10-2 and TRBJ1-5; TRBD1 is a possible D gene (5 bases). This CDR3 has 16 residues. V lost 3 bases, J lost 3 bases, and 15 bases lay in between. In germline, CDR1 is WSHSY, CDR2 SAAADI.

The J gene is TRBJ1-5, the V gene TRBV20-1; D is uncertain. The V gene lost 3 bases and the J gene lost 7 bases, with 22 bases spanning the gap. Germline V gene sequence: CDR1 DFQATT, CDR2 SNEGSKA (reference sequence). The CDR3 spans 16 residues. CDR3 nucleotides: TGCAGTGCTAGTAAAGGGAGGGCCCTTATTGGACAGCCCCAGCATTTT. Amino acid sequence: CSASKGRALIGQPQHF.

This clonotype was counted a few times. The rearrangement joins TRBV4-1 to TRBJ2-7, with 7 bases fitting TRBD1. CDR1 MGHRA and CDR2 YSYEKL come from the germline V gene. The V segment lost 1 base and the J segment 2 bases; nucleotides outside the gene matches: 5. The CDR3 consists of 15 residues. CDR3 nucleotides: TGCGCCAGCAGCCAAGCCAGAACAGGGGCCTACGAGCAGTACTTC. Amino acid sequence: CASSQARTGAYEQYF.

CDR3 loop: CASTDSDLIKPQHF. For the CDR3, the DNA is TGTGCCAGTACCGATTCCGACCTAATCAAGCCCCAGCATTTT. The rearrangement uses TRBV19 and TRBJ1-5; D not certain. Germline V gene data show CDR1 as LNHDA and CDR2 as SQIVND (reference sequence). This CDR3 contains 14 residues. Trimming pared 7 bases from V and 8 bases from J, leaving 18 bases between.

This clonotype occurred a few times. The chain uses TRBV5-5 and TRBJ2-7; 8 bases are shared with TRBD2. The CDR3 consists of 14 residues. Looked up from germline, CDR1 is SGHKS and CDR2 is YYEKEE (reference sequence). With 3 bases clipped from V and 10 bases from J, the junction kept 12 bases outside the gene matches. This CDR3 is CASSSFRDGRGQYF. The CDR3 DNA reads TGTGCCAGCAGCTCTTTCCGGGACGGGAGGGGACAGTACTTC.

The rearrangement links TRBV2 to TRBJ1-5; D gene ambiguous. Trimming pared 0 bases from V and 1 base from J, leaving 13 bases between. The CDR3 loop spans 17 amino acids. The germline V gene has CDR1 SNHLY and CDR2 FYNNEI. The CDR3: CASSEALGRVSNQPQHF. The CDR3, as DNA: TGTGCCAGCAGTGAAGCGCTCGGGAGGGTGAGCAATCAGCCCCAGCATTTT.

This clonotype was picked up a small number of times. J is TRBJ1-6 and V is TRBV19; D is unclear. There are 13 residues in the CDR3. In germline, CDR1 is LNHDA, CDR2 SQIVND (reference sequence). The germline V and J ends were trimmed by 5 bases and 7 bases, with 9 bases remaining between them. In nucleotides, the CDR3 is TGTGCCAGTAGTGCGACGGACAATTCACCCCTCCACTTT. Its protein product is CASSATDNSPLHF.

In its sample, this clonotype was seen a few times. CDR3 sequence: CASSLTGVLQPQHF. DNA for the CDR3: TGTGCCAGCAGCTTGACAGGAGTCCTTCAGCCCCAGCATTTT. V and J are TRBV7-8 and TRBJ1-5; perhaps TRBD1 as D (6 bases). Germline assignment: CDR1 SGHVS and CDR2 FQNEAQ. CDR3 length: 14 amino acids. V was pared by 3 bases and J by 6 bases, with 12 bases between.

J is TRBJ2-2 and V is TRBV2, with 7 bases aligning to TRBD1. V dropped 3 bases and J dropped 3; count of bases not matched to a gene: 7. Germline CDR1 reads SNHLY; CDR2 reads FYNNEI. This CDR3 spans 16 amino acids. The CDR3 region is CASSESGTVYTGELFF. The CDR3 bases are TGTGCCAGCAGTGAGTCTGGGACAGTCTACACCGGGGAGCTGTTTTTT.

This rearrangement joins TRBV20-1 to TRBJ2-5; perhaps TRBD1 as D (6 bases). Trimming took off 3 bases at V and 1 base at J, with 18 bases between the two ends. Germline lookup yields CDR1 DFQATT and CDR2 SNEGSKA (reference sequence). The CDR3 spans 16 residues. CDR3 nucleotides: TGCAGTGCTAGGCCGGGCAGGGGCGGAGCCCAAGAGACCCAGTACTTC. It codes for CSARPGRGGAQETQYF.

V gene TRBV12-3 or TRBV12-4 combines with J gene TRBJ1-5; D perhaps matches TRBD1 (6 bases). The V end lost 6 bases, the J end lost 1 base, and 22 bases lay between the germline ends. CDR3 length equals 18 residues. CDR3 sequence (DNA): TGTGCCAGCAGCCCAGCGACAGGAAAGGTGGGGAGCAATCAGCCCCAGCATTTT. Translated, it gives CASSPATGKVGSNQPQHF.

The chain is built from TRBV6-6 and TRBJ1-2; maybe TRBD1 (6 bases). Trimming stripped 5 bases from V and 6 bases from J, with 13 bases between. This CDR3 has 13 amino acids. The germline V gene encodes CDR1 MNHNY and CDR2 SVGAGI (reference sequence). The CDR3 sequence is CASSGNRVDGYTF. The CDR3 coding sequence is TGTGCCAGCAGTGGGAACAGGGTAGATGGCTACACCTTC.

This clonotype came up a few times. The chain joins TRBV28 to TRBJ1-6; TRBD1 agrees at 10 bases. The CDR3 sequence is 16 residues long. The ends lost 2 bases at V and 10 bases at J; junction bases unmatched: 8. Germline CDR1 and CDR2: MDHEN and SYDVKM. CDR3 protein: CASSLAPGQGISPLHF. The CDR3 DNA reads TGTGCCAGCAGTTTAGCACCGGGACAGGGGATCTCACCCCTCCACTTT.

This sequence joins TRBV25-1 and TRBJ1-3; D call uncertain. The CDR3 consists of 12 residues. Germline assignment: CDR1 MGHDK and CDR2 SYGVNS. Trimming pared 6 bases from V and 4 bases from J, leaving 7 bases between. CDR3 sequence: CASREKGNTIYF. CDR3 bases: TGTGCCAGCAGGGAGAAGGGAAACACCATATATTTT.